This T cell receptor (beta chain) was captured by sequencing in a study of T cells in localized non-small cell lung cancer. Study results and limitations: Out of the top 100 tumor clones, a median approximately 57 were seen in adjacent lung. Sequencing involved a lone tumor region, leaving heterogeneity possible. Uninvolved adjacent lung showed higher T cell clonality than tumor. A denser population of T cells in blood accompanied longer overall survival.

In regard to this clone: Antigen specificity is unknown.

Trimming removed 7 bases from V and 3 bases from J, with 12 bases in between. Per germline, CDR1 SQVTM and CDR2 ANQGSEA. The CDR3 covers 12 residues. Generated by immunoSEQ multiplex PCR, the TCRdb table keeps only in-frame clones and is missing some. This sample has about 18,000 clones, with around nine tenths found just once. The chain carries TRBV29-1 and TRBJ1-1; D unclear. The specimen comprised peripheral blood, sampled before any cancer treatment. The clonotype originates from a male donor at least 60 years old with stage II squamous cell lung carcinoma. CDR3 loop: CSAAWGDTEAFF. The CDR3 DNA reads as TGCAGCGCCGCATGGGGAGACACTGAAGCTTTCTTT.